The 18 T cell receptor beta chains below all came from one sample that was sequenced in a study of T cells in Graves' hyperthyroidism and ophthalmopathy (dated by TCRdb to the late 2010s). Library preparation used multiplex PCR. The reads were generated on an Illumina HiSeq 2000. The TCR beta CDR3 regions were amplified from RNA transcripts. The TCR CDR3 was subjected to a first round of RT-PCR using the HTBI primer set and the Qiagen OneStep RT-PCR kit. TCRdb reprocessing: public reads trimmed at Q25 with fastp, clones called with MiXCR, in-frame beta chains kept. Rows with a matching CDR3 protein are joined into one entry that keeps the most common DNA and genes. The sample includes around 350,000 distinct CDR3 sequences, with about 18% observed a single time. 3.7% of the sample is in the top ten clones. The sequenced sample was blood. All receptors come from a woman between 18 and 30 years old with Graves' hyperthyroidism.

J is TRBJ1-2 and V is TRBV2, with D perhaps matching TRBD1 (6 bases). V was trimmed by 4 bases and J by 4 bases, leaving 16 bases between them. CDR1 is SNHLY, CDR2 FYNNEI, per germline. CDR3 length: 15 amino acids. The CDR3 region is CASSGGTGLGYGYTF. The CDR3, as DNA: TGTGCCAGCAGTGGAGGAACAGGGTTGGGCTATGGCTACACCTTC.

This clonotype was observed a few times. The chain employs TRBV4-2 and TRBJ1-1; D not certain. The germline CDR1 and CDR2 sequences are LGHNA and YNFKEQ. This CDR3 spans 16 amino acids. The V end lost 0 bases, the J end lost 7 bases, and 18 bases lay between the germline ends. The CDR3 bases are TGTGCCAGCAGCCAAGATGGAGGAACTGTGGCGTATGAAGCTTTCTTT. Protein product: CASSQDGGTVAYEAFF.

In this sample, this clonotype turned up many times. V and J are TRBV7-3 and TRBJ1-1; 7 bases map to TRBD1. Germline values: CDR1 SGHTA, CDR2 FQGTGA. The CDR3 length is 11 residues. V dropped 6 bases and J dropped 9; count of bases not matched to a gene: 4. This chain's CDR3 is CASSQGQKAFF. The CDR3 nucleotides are TGTGCCAGCAGTCAGGGACAGAAAGCTTTCTTT.

Remarks on this clonotype: One end of the junction fails to match germline, which may point to a read error. The gene calls are TRBV12-3 or TRBV12-4 and TRBJ1-1, with D unresolved. The CDR3 sequence is 11 residues long. CDR3 amino acids: CSSSLGIEAFF. The DNA of the CDR3 is TGTTCCAGCAGTTTGGGGATTGAAGCTTTCTTT.

This clonotype was counted between two and nine times. V is TRBV5-1 and J is TRBJ2-5; 8 nucleotides align to TRBD2. The CDR3 runs to 15 residues. Germline V gene sequence: CDR1 SGHRS, CDR2 YFSETQ. Trimming cost V 2 bases and J 2 bases; bases outside gene matches: 5. The CDR3 DNA reads as TGCGCCAGCAGCTTTCAGCGGGGGAGACAAGAGACCCAGTACTTC. Translation: CASSFQRGRQETQYF.

As for this clonotype: The junction and the germline gene differ at one end; a read error may be behind it. The chain recombines TRBV15 with TRBJ2-3; perhaps TRBD2 as D (5 bases). The CDR3 is 14 amino acids. CDR1 and CDR2 from the germline V gene are LNHNV and YYDKDF (reference sequence). The chain's CDR3 is CATCRDRGPDTQYF. The DNA of the CDR3 is TGTGCCACCTGCAGAGATCGGGGTCCTGATACGCAGTATTTT.

This clonotype was counted a few times. The chain employs TRBV5-1 and TRBJ2-5, with no clear D. This CDR3 is 14 amino acids long. Germline-derived CDR1 and CDR2 are SGHRS and YFSETQ. Between the trimmed V and J ends, which lost 2 bases and 6 bases, there was a span of 14 bases. The CDR3: CASSLGQKEQTQYF. The CDR3 bases are TGCGCCAGCAGCTTAGGGCAGAAAGAGCAGACCCAGTACTTC.

The chain recombines TRBV27 with TRBJ1-2; no definite D call. The CDR3 has 14 residues. Germline assignment: CDR1 MNHEY and CDR2 SMNVEV (reference sequence). Trimming cost V 3 bases and J 7 bases, with 15 bases left between them. CDR3 nucleotides: TGTGCCAGCAGTTTTGGGAGCGCGGCAACTGGCTACACCTTC. Protein sequence: CASSFGSAATGYTF.

The genes are TRBV12-3 or TRBV12-4 and TRBJ1-6; D gene unclear. The V gene lost 1 base and the J gene lost 10 bases, with 11 bases spanning the gap. This CDR3 has 14 residues. The CDR3 bases are TGTGCCAGCAGTTTAGACCCGATGTCCTCACCCCTCCACTTT. It translates to CASSLDPMSSPLHF.

This clonotype came up many times. The chain recombines TRBV6-1 with TRBJ1-1; possibly TRBD1 for D (6 bases). The CDR3 has 16 amino acids. Germline values: CDR1 MNHNS, CDR2 SASEGT. V lost 7 bases to trimming and J lost 1 base, with 19 bases between them. The CDR3 nucleotides read TGTGCCAGCAACCCTTACTCGGGGGCATGGAACACTGAAGCTTTCTTT. Translation gives CASNPYSGAWNTEAFF.

In its sample, this clonotype was seen a few times. The chain links TRBV6-5 to TRBJ1-2, with D possibly being TRBD1 (6 bases). V dropped 0 bases and J dropped 5 bases, with 19 bases sitting between them. CDR1 is MNHEY, CDR2 SVGAGI, per germline. The CDR3 loop spans 17 amino acids. This chain's CDR3 is CASSYSKGGTFIYGYTF. CDR3 bases: TGTGCCAGCAGTTACTCGAAGGGGGGAACGTTTATTTATGGCTACACCTTC.

This clonotype was found many times. V is TRBV15 and J is TRBJ2-6; unclear D gene. The V end was cut by 5 bases, the J end by 1 base, with 15 bases between. Germline loops: CDR1 LNHNV, CDR2 YYDKDF (reference sequence). The CDR3 has 17 amino acids. In nucleotides, the CDR3 is TGTGCCACCAGCTTCGACTGGGGTTGGTCTGGGGCCAACGTCCTGACTTTC. This sequence encodes CATSFDWGWSGANVLTF.

This clonotype was counted at least ten times. This sequence joins TRBV4-1 and TRBJ1-3; D is possibly TRBD1 (5 bases). CDR1 is MGHRA and CDR2 is YSYEKL in the germline V gene. The CDR3 runs to 16 residues. V lost 3 bases, J lost 2 bases, and 14 bases lay in between. CDR3: CASSHTTAGPGNTIYF. Written as DNA, the CDR3 is TGCGCCAGCAGCCATACCACGGCAGGGCCTGGAAACACCATATATTTT.

In this sample, this clonotype turned up many times. The J gene is TRBJ1-2, the V gene TRBV6-5; TRBD1 is a possible D gene (5 bases). Germline V gene data show CDR1 as MNHEY and CDR2 as SVGAGI. The CDR3 spans 17 residues. V shed 2 bases and J shed 4 bases, with 20 bases lying between them. The CDR3 DNA is TGTGCCAGCAGTTACCACACAACGGGACGGAGTTCCTATGGCTACACCTTC. Translating it yields CASSYHTTGRSSYGYTF.

This clonotype was seen at least ten times. The rearrangement uses TRBV6-5 and TRBJ1-2; 12 bases align to TRBD1. Losses at the gene ends were 2 bases for V and 6 bases for J; bases not matched to a gene: 7. Germline V lookup: CDR1 MNHEY, CDR2 SVGAGI. The CDR3 contains 16 residues. The CDR3 reads CASSYPPGQGADGYTF. The DNA for the CDR3 is TGTGCCAGCAGTTACCCACCGGGACAGGGGGCGGATGGCTACACCTTC.

There are many counts of this clonotype. The chain has TRBV12-3 or TRBV12-4 and TRBJ1-6, with TRBD1 matching 11 bases. This CDR3 is built from 15 residues. Unmatched junction bases numbered 2, after V lost 4 bases and J lost 6 bases. The CDR3 DNA follows: TGTGCCAGCAGTTCTGGGACAGGGGGTAATTCACCCCTCCACTTT. Translation: CASSSGTGGNSPLHF.

This clonotype has at least ten counts. A much larger clonotype is one base distant, so this may be a read error. The chain joins TRBV6-1 to TRBJ2-5, with 7 bases matching TRBD2. The CDR3 spans 14 residues. Germline V lookup: CDR1 MNHNS, CDR2 SASEGT. The V segment lost 5 bases and the J segment 5 bases; nucleotides outside the gene matches: 8. CDR3 sequence (DNA): TGTGCCAGCAGTCCCCGGGGACTAACGGAGACCCAGTACTTC. Translating it yields CASSPRGLTETQYF.

This clonotype was counted ten times or more. The chain carries TRBV10-3 and TRBJ2-5; D gene unclear. The CDR3 sequence is 13 residues long. CDR1 and CDR2 (germline): ENHRY, SYGVKD. The ends were cut back, 0 bases at V and 1 base at J, with 3 bases in the middle. The CDR3 region is CAISESAQETQYF. CDR3 bases: TGTGCCATCAGTGAGTCGGCCCAAGAGACCCAGTACTTC.